The rows below give T cell receptor beta chains drawn from one sample of a study of T cell responses to AZD1222 COVID-19 vaccine. The data were produced by immunoSEQ multiplex PCR, yet TCRdb's version contains in-frame clones alone and is incomplete. The table shows approximately 170,000 clones, with over 85% occurring only once. Sequences were derived from peripheral blood, sampled on day 0 of AZD1222 vaccination. The receptors were gathered from an adult in good health. Both conserved end residues are trimmed from each CDR3.

length: 15
V: TRBV6-1
J: TRBJ1-3
CDR3: ASSVSDRGTLGNTIY

length: 15
V: TRBV15
J: TRBJ2-7
CDR3: ATSRAPQGPLFYEQY

length: 13
V: TRBV5-1
J: TRBJ1-3
CDR3: ASSLGTASGNTIY

length: 13
V: TRBV27
J: TRBJ1-1
CDR3: ASSLVGQRRTEAF

length: 14
V: TRBV18
J: TRBJ2-7
CDR3: ASSPPGQGPTYEQY

length: 12
V: TRBV6-5
J: TRBJ1-3
CDR3: ASSSQGAGNTIY

length: 11
V: TRBV29-1
J: TRBJ1-5
CDR3: SVARGSNQPQH

length: 14
V: TRBV5-1
J: TRBJ1-1
CDR3: ASSLGGLRADTEAF

length: 13
V: TRBV5-1
J: TRBJ1-3
CDR3: ASRYSTLAGNTIY

length: 15
V: TRBV7-9
J: TRBJ2-3
CDR3: ASPPSNRGESTDTQY

length: 16
V: TRBV4-2
J: TRBJ1-2
CDR3: ASSQPPGGPLANYGYT

length: 14
V: TRBV4-1
J: TRBJ1-1
CDR3: ASSPIELHPNTEAF

length: 11
V: TRBV5-1
J: TRBJ2-3
CDR3: ASSLDGIHTQY

length: 13
V: TRBV6-6
J: TRBJ1-2
CDR3: ASSFVQGSVHGYT

length: 11
V: TRBV30
J: TRBJ1-5
CDR3: AWSGGSNQPQH

length: 14
V: TRBV7-2
J: TRBJ2-7
CDR3: ASSTGLAGGIYEQY

length: 11
V: TRBV11-2
J: TRBJ1-4
CDR3: ASSFVTNEKLF

length: 13
V: TRBV7-9
J: TRBJ1-2
CDR3: ASSPRGGALRGYT

length: 13
V: TRBV6-4
J: TRBJ1-2
CDR3: ASSRGDGTMYGYT

length: 12
V: TRBV7-2
J: TRBJ2-1
CDR3: ASSLARTVNRQF

length: 12
V: TRBV5-1
J: TRBJ1-1
CDR3: ASSRDSMNTEAF

length: 11
V: TRBV27
J: TRBJ2-1
CDR3: ASSGPVPNEQF

length: 12
V: TRBV19
J: TRBJ2-3
CDR3: ASFMRARTDTQY

length: 13
V: TRBV5-6
J: TRBJ1-5
CDR3: ASSLGAELGQPQH

length: 13
V: TRBV2
J: TRBJ1-3
CDR3: ASSVYRTAGNTIY

length: 13
V: TRBV5-1
J: TRBJ1-2
CDR3: ASSTGQGFLSGYT

length: 12
V: TRBV11-3
J: TRBJ2-3
CDR3: ASSLGASTDTQY

length: 14
V: TRBV4-1
J: TRBJ1-1
CDR3: ASSQAPGGGQAEAF

length: 12
V: TRBV5-1
J: TRBJ1-5
CDR3: ASSQDRGGQPQH

length: 14
V: TRBV5-6
J: TRBJ2-2
CDR3: ASSLEGSPNTGELF

length: 13
V: TRBV7-6
J: TRBJ2-1
CDR3: ASSPGLAVTNEQF

length: 11
V: TRBV12-3/TRBV12-4
J: TRBJ2-7
CDR3: ASSPHTGNEQY

length: 10
V: TRBV12-3/TRBV12-4
J: TRBJ1-1
CDR3: ASRPHRARAF

length: 12
V: TRBV27
J: TRBJ1-5
CDR3: ASSQWGTYQPQH

length: 11
V: TRBV5-1
J: TRBJ1-1
CDR3: ASSTGQNTEAF

length: 11
V: TRBV7-8
J: TRBJ1-5
CDR3: ASSHDRGQPQH

length: 11
V: TRBV19
J: TRBJ1-1
CDR3: ASSMQPGTEAF

length: 13
V: TRBV5-6
J: TRBJ1-5
CDR3: ASSLGAVSNQPQH

length: 10
V: TRBV3-1/TRBV3-2
J: TRBJ1-2
CDR3: ASSHDNNGYT

length: 15
V: TRBV6-2/TRBV6-3
J: TRBJ2-7
CDR3: ASSYRGGLARDYEQY

length: 10
V: TRBV30
J: TRBJ1-5
CDR3: AWDRGSQPQH